These 31 T cell receptor beta chains came from one sample sequenced in a study of OX40 agonist ivuxolimab in advanced cancers. The repertoire was sequenced with immunoSEQ multiplex PCR; TCRdb's copy has only in-frame clones and lacks some. The table has about 16,000 clones, just over 85% seen once. The sequencing here drew on CD4+ or CD8+ T cells sorted from blood, taken in a trial of the OX40 agonist ivuxolimab. Source of these receptors: an adult with an advanced solid tumor such as melanoma, head and neck, liver or kidney cancer.

This sequence joins TRBV5-1 and TRBJ1-6, with D tentatively TRBD1 (5 bases). The V gene's germline CDR1 is SGHRS and CDR2 YFSETQ. The CDR3 has 16 residues. Trimming took 4 bases from V and 6 from J, leaving 17 bases between them. CDR3 region: CASSLSRGTVNSPLHF. The DNA for the CDR3 is TGCGCCAGCAGCCTAAGTCGGGGCACCGTTAATTCACCCCTCCACTTT.

The chain couples TRBV5-1 to TRBJ2-5; D is perhaps TRBD1 or TRBD2 (5 bases each). Germline V lookup: CDR1 SGHRS, CDR2 YFSETQ. The CDR3 has 13 residues. V lost 3 bases to trimming and J lost 5 bases, with 11 bases between them. The CDR3 loop reads CASSSGAGETQYF. In DNA form, the CDR3 reads TGCGCCAGCAGCTCCGGGGCAGGGGAGACCCAGTACTTC.

This clone was counted a single time. The DNA of the CDR3 is TGCGCCAGCAGCCCACGACTAGCGGGAGGGGTTCCGTACTTC. Its protein is CASSPRLAGGVPYF. The chain uses TRBV5-1 and TRBJ2-7; TRBD2 aligns across 14 bases. V shed 4 bases, J shed 12 bases, and the junction held 9 bases outside the gene matches. The CDR3 consists of 14 residues. CDR1 SGHRS and CDR2 YFSETQ come from the germline V gene.

This chain uses TRBV7-2 with TRBJ1-5; D call uncertain. V was trimmed by 5 bases and J by 4 bases, leaving 12 bases between them. The CDR3 is 14 amino acids. Germline CDR1 is SGHTA and CDR2 is FQGNSA. DNA of the CDR3: TGTGCCAGCAGCCCCGGCAGAACTAATCAGCCCCAGCATTTT. Translated: CASSPGRTNQPQHF.

The V gene is TRBV2, the J gene TRBJ2-1; TRBD1 aligns across 7 bases. With V trimmed by 6 bases and J by 6 bases, 5 bases remained unmatched. This CDR3 has 13 amino acids. CDR1 and CDR2 (germline): SNHLY, FYNNEI. The CDR3, as DNA: TGTGCCAGCAGCGGGACAGTGGGCAATGAGCAGTTCTTC. It translates to CASSGTVGNEQFF.

This sequence joins TRBV9 and TRBJ1-2, with D tentatively TRBD1 (6 bases). The germline V gene encodes CDR1 SGDLS and CDR2 YYNGEE. The CDR3 contains 17 residues. The V end lost 2 bases, the J end lost 0 bases, and 17 bases lay between the germline ends. DNA for the CDR3: TGTGCCAGCAGCGTGGATGACAGGCCCCCACCTAACTATGGCTACACCTTC. Amino acid sequence: CASSVDDRPPPNYGYTF.

This chain links TRBV5-4 with TRBJ2-1; 7 nucleotides line up with TRBD2. Germline V gene sequence: CDR1 SGHNT, CDR2 YYREEE (reference sequence). Germline trimming cut 2 bases from V and 7 bases from J; bases unmatched to any gene: 3. The CDR3 has 13 residues. CDR3 sequence: CASSLYGGNEQFF. The CDR3 bases are TGTGCCAGCAGCTTATACGGGGGGAATGAGCAGTTCTTC.

The V gene is TRBV5-1, the J gene TRBJ2-7, with D possibly matching TRBD2 (5 bases). Germline V lookup: CDR1 SGHRS, CDR2 YFSETQ. Between the trimmed V and J ends, which lost 4 bases and 3 bases, there was a span of 11 bases. The CDR3 extends over 13 amino acids. The CDR3 region is CASSMKTSYEQYF. In DNA form, the CDR3 reads TGCGCCAGCAGCATGAAAACTAGCTACGAGCAGTACTTC.

This chain uses TRBV29-1 with TRBJ1-1; the D is unclear. V shed 7 bases and J shed 4 bases, with 7 bases lying between them. Germline V gives CDR1 SQVTM, CDR2 ANQGSEA. CDR3 size: 10 residues. The CDR3 nucleotides read TGCAGCGCCGTAGTCACTGAAGCTTTCTTT. Translated: CSAVVTEAFF. Full variable domain (missing parts from reference TRBV29-1 and TRBJ1-1): SAVISQKPSRDICQRGTSLTIQCQVDSQVTMMFWYRQQPGQSLTLIATANQGSEATYESGFVIDKFPISRPNLTFSTLTVSNMSPEDSSIYLCSAVVTEAFFGQGTRLTVV.

The V and J genes are TRBV11-2 and TRBJ2-7; D not resolved. This CDR3 is built from 16 residues. V was trimmed by 0 bases and J by 1 base, leaving 13 bases between them. Germline V gene lookup returns CDR1 SGHAT and CDR2 FQNNGV. CDR3 DNA sequence: TGTGCCAGCAGCTTAGAGTACGGGTCCCCTTCCTACGAGCAGTACTTC. This codes for CASSLEYGSPSYEQYF.

This clone showed up just a few times. The V call is TRBV19, the J call TRBJ2-1; 8 bases map to TRBD2. This CDR3 region has 14 residues. The germline gives CDR1 LNHDA, CDR2 SQIVND (reference sequence). Unmatched junction bases numbered 8, after V lost 8 bases and J lost 5 bases. CDR3 in DNA: TGTGCCAGTCGAGAGCGGGAGTCTGACAATGAGCAGTTCTTC. Its protein product is CASRERESDNEQFF.

This chain joins TRBV11-3 and TRBJ2-5, with 9 bases identical to TRBD1. Germline-derived CDR1 and CDR2 are SGHNT and YENEEA. The CDR3 has 15 residues. J lost 1 base, V lost 5 bases, and 5 bases had no gene match. The CDR3 protein is CASSDGQGSQETQYF. The CDR3 DNA reads TGTGCCAGCAGCGACGGACAGGGGAGCCAAGAGACCCAGTACTTC.

This rearrangement joins TRBV18 to TRBJ1-2; D gene unclear. The germline V gene has CDR1 KGHSH and CDR2 LQKENI. Trimming took off 3 bases at V and 4 bases at J, with 24 bases between the two ends. The CDR3 is made up of 18 amino acids. CDR3 in amino acids: CASSPLVGRGSILYGYTF. As DNA, the CDR3 is TGTGCCAGCTCACCCCTAGTCGGGAGAGGGTCAATTCTCTATGGCTACACCTTC.

The chain employs TRBV19 and TRBJ1-2; possibly TRBD1 for D (5 bases). The V end was cut by 7 bases, the J end by 5 bases, with 14 bases between. CDR1 is LNHDA, CDR2 SQIVND, per germline (reference sequence). This CDR3 has 13 amino acids. The CDR3, as DNA: TGTGCCAGTATGAGGCAGGGCAATTATGGCTACACCTTC. Translation: CASMRQGNYGYTF.

The CDR3 DNA follows: TGTGCCAGCAGTCCCGGGGGATATGGCTACACCTTC. Translated: CASSPGGYGYTF. V and J are TRBV6-5 and TRBJ1-2; D possibly corresponds to TRBD1 (5 bases). The V gene lost 5 bases and the J gene lost 5 bases, with 9 bases spanning the gap. This CDR3 comprises 12 residues. In germline, CDR1 is MNHEY, CDR2 SVGAGI.

The V gene is TRBV6-5, the J gene TRBJ1-5, with D perhaps TRBD1 (5 bases). Germline CDR1 is MNHEY and CDR2 is SVGAGI. Trimming pared 5 bases from V and 3 bases from J, leaving 11 bases between. This CDR3 is built from 14 residues. CDR3: CASSDPGTNQPQHF. For the CDR3, the DNA is TGTGCCAGCAGTGACCCTGGGACCAATCAGCCCCAGCATTTT.

This clone was detected only once. This chain joins TRBV2 and TRBJ2-1; 11 bases fit TRBD2. V was clipped by 1 base and J by 8 bases; unmatched bases: 7. The length of the CDR3 is 16 residues. Germline V gene data show CDR1 as SNHLY and CDR2 as FYNNEI. CDR3 DNA: TGTGCCAGCAGTGAAGTCCGACTAGCGGGAAGGGATGAGCAGTTCTTC. This gives the protein CASSEVRLAGRDEQFF.

The CDR3: CASSLVNEQFF. CDR3 nucleotide sequence: TGTGCCAGCAGCTTGGTTAATGAGCAGTTCTTC. The chain combines TRBV7-6 with TRBJ2-1; D unresolved. V was clipped by 3 bases and J by 7 bases, with 4 bases between them. This CDR3 region has 11 residues. Germline CDR1 is SGHVS and CDR2 is FNYEAQ.

The chain is built from TRBV19 and TRBJ2-5; D possibly corresponds to TRBD1 (5 bases). This CDR3 comprises 13 residues. V was cut by 2 bases and J by 1 base, with 5 bases left in between. The germline gives CDR1 LNHDA, CDR2 SQIVND (reference sequence). The CDR3: CASSIQGQETQYF. The CDR3 region has the DNA TGTGCCAGTAGTATACAGGGCCAAGAGACCCAGTACTTC.

This clone was recorded only once. The chain joins TRBV6-1 to TRBJ2-1; maybe TRBD2 (5 bases). Between the trimmed V and J ends, which lost 7 bases and 5 bases, there was a span of 15 bases. This CDR3 is 14 amino acids long. Per the germline V gene, CDR1 is MNHNS and CDR2 is SASEGT. Written as DNA, the CDR3 is TGTGCCAGCACGCGAGCGGTATCCCACAATGAGCAGTTCTTC. It is translated as CASTRAVSHNEQFF.

For this clone: In the same sample, other DNA sequences code for this CDR3. The J gene is TRBJ2-7, the V gene TRBV11-2, with TRBD2 identical over 8 bases. Losses at the gene ends were 5 bases for V and 0 bases for J; bases not matched to a gene: 3. The germline gives CDR1 SGHAT, CDR2 FQNNGV. The CDR3 has 14 residues. CDR3 nucleotide sequence: TGTGCCAGCAGCCGCGGGGGGAGCTCCTACGAGCAGTACTTC. Translation: CASSRGGSSYEQYF.

The V and J genes are TRBV6-5 and TRBJ1-2; no clear D gene. The V gene lost 10 bases and the J gene lost 1 base, with 13 bases spanning the gap. This CDR3 spans 13 amino acids. CDR1 and CDR2 (germline): MNHEY, SVGAGI. CDR3: CATSKTSNYGYTF. DNA for the CDR3: TGTGCCACCTCCAAGACAAGTAACTATGGCTACACCTTC.

The chain carries TRBV27 and TRBJ1-2; D not resolved. The V end was cut by 6 bases, the J end by 2 bases, with 13 bases between. Per germline, CDR1 MNHEY and CDR2 SMNVEV (reference sequence). The CDR3 extends over 14 amino acids. CDR3 in DNA: TGTGCCAGCAGGACGGGAACTTTAAACTATGGCTACACCTTC. This translates into CASRTGTLNYGYTF.

The chain recombines TRBV6-1 with TRBJ1-5; tentatively, D is TRBD1 (6 bases). Trimming took off 6 bases at V and 4 bases at J, with 13 bases between the two ends. CDR1 MNHNS and CDR2 SASEGT come from the germline V gene. This CDR3 is built from 14 residues. CDR3 sequence reads: CASRFGTPNQPQHF. CDR3 DNA: TGTGCCAGCAGGTTCGGGACACCAAATCAGCCCCAGCATTTT.

Points on this clone: The limits of the CDR3 on the DNA are not certain, so only TCRdb's listed CDR3 is given. The V gene is TRBV18, the J gene TRBJ1-2. The CDR3 has 16 amino acids, counting both end residues. Germline CDR1 KGHSH, CDR2 LQKENI. CDR3 sequence: CASSFGPGVANYGYTF.

V gene TRBV7-8 combines with J gene TRBJ1-2; 7 bases fit TRBD1. The J segment lost 3 bases and the V segment lost 1 base, leaving 5 bases of the junction unmatched. The CDR3 loop spans 15 amino acids. CDR1 is SGHVS and CDR2 is FQNEAQ in the germline V gene. The CDR3 spells CASSLGQGGDYGYTF. DNA for the CDR3: TGTGCCAGCAGCTTAGGACAGGGAGGGGACTATGGCTACACCTTC.

The chain is built from TRBV5-4 and TRBJ1-6, with 8 positions matching TRBD1. The V gene end was trimmed by 2 bases and the J gene end by 10 bases; junction bases not matched to a gene: 5. Looked up from germline, CDR1 is SGHNT and CDR2 is YYREEE (reference sequence). CDR3 length equals 14 residues. The CDR3 DNA sequence: TGTGCCAGCAGCTTACGGACAGGGCGGTCACCCCTCCACTTT. As protein: CASSLRTGRSPLHF.

This chain links TRBV2 with TRBJ2-7; D ambiguous. Per germline, CDR1 SNHLY and CDR2 FYNNEI. Trimming took off 7 bases at V and 2 bases at J, with 3 bases between the two ends. The length of the CDR3 is 10 residues. The CDR3 sequence is CASNPYEQYF. The CDR3 bases are TGTGCCAGCAATCCCTACGAGCAGTACTTC.

The chain has TRBV5-1 and TRBJ1-1; tentative D call: TRBD1 (6 bases). CDR1 is SGHRS and CDR2 is YFSETQ in the germline V gene. Trimming cost V 0 bases and J 0 bases, with 12 bases left between them. The CDR3 has 16 amino acids. The CDR3 DNA reads as TGCGCCAGCAGCTTGGGAGCAGGGGTGGTGAACACTGAAGCTTTCTTT. Its translation is CASSLGAGVVNTEAFF.

This chain links TRBV4-1 with TRBJ2-2; TRBD1 is a possible D gene (7 bases). Germline V lookup: CDR1 MGHRA, CDR2 YSYEKL. Trimming stripped 8 bases from V and 7 bases from J, with 20 bases between. The length of the CDR3 is 15 residues. The CDR3 protein is CASARGVMSFGELFF. The CDR3, as DNA: TGCGCCAGCGCCAGGGGGGTTATGAGCTTCGGGGAGCTGTTTTTT.

The chain recombines TRBV7-7 with TRBJ1-3, with D possibly matching TRBD1 (6 bases). This CDR3 has 15 residues. Germline lookup yields CDR1 SSHAT and CDR2 FNYEAQ (reference sequence). Trimming pared 5 bases from V and 2 bases from J, leaving 13 bases between. The CDR3 sequence: CASSPEGGTGNTIYF. The DNA of the CDR3 is TGTGCCAGCAGCCCCGAGGGGGGCACTGGAAACACCATATATTTT.